This TCR beta chain was identified during a study of blood T cell repertoires in COVID-19. Participants spanned ages about 18 to 100 years and resided in 20 to 30 US areas. The CDR3 contains 16 residues. Trimming removed 6 bases from V and 0 bases from J; junction bases left unmatched: 9. Germline lookup yields CDR1 LNHDA and CDR2 SQIVND (reference sequence). TCRdb's copy holds only in-frame clones and misses some; the assay was immunoSEQ multiplex PCR. The sample includes roughly 180,000 clones, roughly 87% seen only once; the top ten take 2% to 2.5%. The genes are TRBV19 and TRBJ1-1; 8 bases are shared with TRBD1. The TCR sequence derives from a young woman who had recovered from COVID-19. The specimen sequenced was PBMCs or T cells enriched from blood (not recorded which). The CDR3 region is CASSPAQGALNTEAFF. In nucleotides, the CDR3 is TGTGCCAGTAGCCCGGCCCAGGGGGCGTTGAACACTGAAGCTTTCTTT.